This T cell receptor (beta chain) was identified during a study of CD8 T cells in Susac syndrome. RNA totalling about 0.45 to 1 ug underwent reverse transcription with random hexamers. TCRdb independently ran MiXCR on the immunoSEQ multiplex PCR reads; one entry per CDR3 protein. Of about 60,000 distinct CDR3 sequences in the sample, over 85% were seen once. CDR3 length equals 14 residues. Unmatched junction bases numbered 9, after V lost 9 bases and J lost 7 bases. CDR1 is LNHNV and CDR2 is YYDKDF in the germline V gene (reference sequence). The source material was CD8+ T cells from PBMCs. This sequence joins TRBV15 and TRBJ1-4; 9 positions match TRBD1. The clonotype comes from a human donor in good health. CDR3 sequence reads: CATCNRGQGEKLFF. The CDR3 DNA sequence: TGTGCCACTTGCAACAGGGGGCAGGGTGAAAAACTGTTTTTT.